This T cell receptor beta chain was found in a study of T cell responses to AZD1222 COVID-19 vaccine. Broader study findings: The study found vaccine-associated CD4 TCRs spanning spike, dominant at 160-218 and 743-854. Clonal diversity was possibly underestimated, and white British individuals and females predominated among donors. Reportedly, close to half of spike-specific TCRs are directed against unmutated variant regions. Increases in Spike-specific TCR breadth and depth were seen after two AZD1222 doses.

Of note for this clone: Its antigen is currently unknown.

CDR1 and CDR2 from the germline V gene are LGHNA and YSLEER. Between the trimmed V and J ends, which lost 0 bases and 8 bases, there was a span of 13 bases. This CDR3 comprises 14 residues. Method: immunoSEQ multiplex PCR; TCRdb's copy keeps in-frame clones and lacks some. The data show just over 90,000 clones, with around 87% seen just once and roughly 2.4% held by the top ten. The receptor comes from an adult who received the AZD1222 COVID-19 vaccine. Here the sequenced sample was peripheral blood, taken 28 days after the second AZD1222 dose. This rearrangement joins TRBV4-3 to TRBJ1-2; D unresolved. The CDR3 region has the DNA TGCGCCAGCAGCCAAGACGCGAGCTGGGAAGGCTACACCTTC. Translation gives CASSQDASWEGYTF.